Each of the 19 T cell receptor beta chains below was sequenced from the same sample in a study of blood T cell repertoires in COVID-19. Clones were sequenced by immunoSEQ multiplex PCR, and TCRdb holds only the in-frame ones, with some missing. The table shows about 170,000 clones, with less than 85% occurring only once. Sequencing used peripheral blood. All receptors derive from a human donor with acute or convalescent COVID-19. The donor label of this sample is uncertain.

V and J are TRBV9 and TRBJ1-4; TRBD1 agrees at 10 bases. The CDR3 sequence is 15 residues long. Germline V gives CDR1 SGDLS, CDR2 YYNGEE. The junction had 7 bases not matched to a gene; V was cut back by 4 bases and J by 7 bases. The CDR3 is CASSPRQGAGEKLFF. The CDR3, as DNA: TGTGCCAGCAGCCCCAGACAGGGGGCGGGTGAAAAACTGTTTTTT.

The chain employs TRBV5-1 and TRBJ1-2; no reliable D call. Trimming took off 0 bases at V and 4 bases at J, with 10 bases between the two ends. This CDR3 region has 14 residues. Germline V gene sequence: CDR1 SGHRS, CDR2 YFSETQ. CDR3 sequence reads: CASSLGQTIYGYTF. The CDR3 nucleotides are TGCGCCAGCAGCTTGGGGCAGACAATCTATGGCTACACCTTC.

The V call is TRBV18, the J call TRBJ2-2; 8 positions agree with TRBD1. Unmatched junction bases numbered 8, after V lost 4 bases and J lost 7 bases. From germline, CDR1 is KGHSH and CDR2 LQKENI. This CDR3 has 15 amino acids. The CDR3 nucleotides are TGTGCCAGCTCACGCACGGACAGGGCAAACGGGGAGCTGTTTTTT. This sequence encodes CASSRTDRANGELFF. Looking up the rest from reference TRBV18 and TRBJ2-2 gives the full variable domain: NAGVMQNPRHLVRRRGQEARLRCSPMKGHSHVYWYRQLPEEGLKFMVYLQKENIIDESGMPKERFSAEFPKEGPSILRIQQVVRGDSAAYFCASSRTDRANGELFFGEGSRLTVL.

The rearrangement uses TRBV2 and TRBJ2-3; D unclear. V lost 7 bases to trimming and J lost 4 bases, with 15 bases between them. The CDR3 covers 14 residues. CDR1 and CDR2 (germline): SNHLY, FYNNEI. The CDR3 DNA is TGTGCCAGCACTACCCCTGAGAGAGCAGATACGCAGTATTTT. This translates into CASTTPERADTQYF.

DNA for the CDR3: TGTGCCAGCAGCTCGAGGGGACAGCTTAATTCACCCCTCCACTTT. It translates to CASSSRGQLNSPLHF. The V and J genes are TRBV2 and TRBJ1-6, with 7 bases fitting TRBD1. V dropped 6 bases and J dropped 6; count of bases not matched to a gene: 8. The CDR3 contains 15 residues. Germline lookup yields CDR1 SNHLY and CDR2 FYNNEI.

This clone was observed once. This chain uses TRBV2 with TRBJ1-2; no clear D. Between the trimmed V and J ends, which lost 7 bases and 3 bases, there was a span of 6 bases. CDR3 length: 11 residues. Germline assignment: CDR1 SNHLY and CDR2 FYNNEI. The CDR3 region is CASNQDYGYTF. The CDR3 coding sequence is TGTGCCAGCAACCAGGACTATGGCTACACCTTC.

This clone was picked up one time. The rearrangement joins TRBV11-1 to TRBJ1-1; D unresolved. CDR1 and CDR2 (germline): SGHAT, FQDESV (reference sequence). The CDR3 consists of 15 residues. Trimming took 5 bases from V and 5 from J, leaving 18 bases between them. The chain's CDR3 is CASSPVAGRKTEAFF. CDR3 nucleotide sequence: TGTGCCAGCAGCCCCGTCGCGGGGAGGAAGACTGAAGCTTTCTTT.

The chain employs TRBV7-6 and TRBJ2-7; 9 positions agree with TRBD2. There are 17 residues in the CDR3. The trim removed 4 bases at V and 2 bases at J, leaving 12 bases unmatched. The germline CDR1 and CDR2 sequences are SGHVS and FNYEAQ. The CDR3 DNA reads TGTGCCAGCAGCTCCCTAGGGCGGGGGGGTGACGCCTACGAGCAGTACTTC. Translating it yields CASSSLGRGGDAYEQYF.

The rearrangement joins TRBV11-2 to TRBJ2-7, with TRBD2 identical over 8 bases. The trim removed 2 bases at V and 3 bases at J, leaving 6 bases unmatched. CDR1 is SGHAT, CDR2 FQNNGV, per germline. This CDR3 region has 15 residues. As DNA, the CDR3 is TGTGCCAGCAGCTTAACTAGCGGACAGAACTACGAGCAGTACTTC. This gives the protein CASSLTSGQNYEQYF.

This clone was detected ten times or more. The V call is TRBV5-1, the J call TRBJ2-1; 10 bases match TRBD2. The CDR3 contains 15 residues. Germline V CDR1 and CDR2: SGHRS, YFSETQ. J was trimmed by 6 bases and V by 1 base; bases with no gene match: 4. The CDR3 loop is CASSLWASGGNEQFF. Written as DNA, the CDR3 is TGCGCCAGCAGCTTGTGGGCTAGCGGGGGCAATGAGCAGTTCTTC. Full variable domain (outside the CDR3, taken from reference TRBV5-1 and TRBJ2-1): KAGVTQTPRYLIKTRGQQVTLSCSPISGHRSVSWYQQTPGQGLQFLFEYFSETQRNKGNFPGRFSGRQFSNSRSEMNVSTLELGDSALYLCASSLWASGGNEQFFGPGTRLTVL.

CDR3 sequence: CAWLKSSNQPQHF. CDR3 sequence (DNA): TGTGCCTGGTTAAAATCTAGCAATCAGCCCCAGCATTTT. V and J are TRBV30 and TRBJ1-5; D remains unclear. The germline V and J ends were trimmed by 5 bases and 0 bases, with 8 bases remaining between them. Germline V gene data show CDR1 as GTSNPN and CDR2 as SVGIG (reference sequence). CDR3 length: 13 residues.

The rearrangement uses TRBV11-2 and TRBJ1-1; tentatively, D is TRBD1 (6 bases). Germline assignment: CDR1 SGHAT and CDR2 FQNNGV. The CDR3 contains 19 residues. The V end lost 4 bases, the J end lost 1 base, and 25 bases lay between the germline ends. This CDR3 is CASSSRLGHLQSENTEAFF. The CDR3, as DNA: TGTGCCAGCAGCTCTCGACTGGGACACCTCCAGAGCGAGAACACTGAAGCTTTCTTT.

This rearrangement joins TRBV28 to TRBJ2-7, with D perhaps TRBD2 (5 bases). The V end was cut by 4 bases, the J end by 4 bases, with 17 bases between. This CDR3 contains 15 residues. Per germline, CDR1 MDHEN and CDR2 SYDVKM. Here the CDR3 reads CASSSVGNFPYEQYF. CDR3 DNA: TGTGCCAGCAGTTCTGTCGGGAACTTTCCATACGAGCAGTACTTC.

This clone appeared once. This CDR3 reads CASSWGQGGYGYTF. The CDR3, as DNA: TGTGCCAGCAGTTGGGGACAGGGTGGATATGGCTACACCTTC. The rearrangement links TRBV28 to TRBJ1-2, with TRBD1 matching over 9 bases. V shed 4 bases, J shed 5 bases, and the junction held 5 bases outside the gene matches. Per the germline V gene, CDR1 is MDHEN and CDR2 is SYDVKM. The CDR3 is 14 residues long.

The genes are TRBV6-5 and TRBJ1-2, with TRBD1 matching over 7 bases. This CDR3 comprises 14 residues. The germline V gene has CDR1 MNHEY and CDR2 SVGAGI. V gave up 6 bases and J gave up 1 base; unmatched junction bases: 5. The CDR3 reads CASRRTGFNYGYTF. The CDR3 coding sequence is TGTGCCAGCAGGCGGACAGGCTTTAACTATGGCTACACCTTC.

J is TRBJ2-7 and V is TRBV7-2; the D gene is possibly TRBD2 (5 bases). Germline CDR1 SGHTA, CDR2 FQGNSA. The CDR3 contains 15 residues. V lost 1 base and J lost 0, with 10 bases in between. The CDR3, as DNA: TGTGCCAGCAGCTTAGGGGCTAGCACCTCCTACGAGCAGTACTTC. Amino acid sequence: CASSLGASTSYEQYF.

The chain has TRBV5-1 and TRBJ2-7, with a possible D match to TRBD1 (6 bases). The length of the CDR3 is 16 residues. Germline CDR1 SGHRS, CDR2 YFSETQ. V was trimmed by 0 bases and J by 7 bases, leaving 20 bases between them. CDR3 protein: CASSLVGTTAPGEQYF. CDR3 sequence (DNA): TGCGCCAGCAGCTTGGTGGGGACAACGGCCCCGGGTGAGCAGTACTTC.

This chain connects TRBV12-3 or TRBV12-4 to TRBJ1-5; 7 nucleotides agree with TRBD1. The CDR3 covers 13 residues. With 5 bases clipped from V and 7 bases from J, the junction kept 5 bases outside the gene matches. The CDR3, as DNA: TGTGCCAGCAGTGCACAGGGGAACCAGCCCCAGCATTTT. It yields the protein CASSAQGNQPQHF.

This chain links TRBV7-9 with TRBJ1-1; 9 positions match TRBD1. The CDR3 is 14 residues long. Per the germline V gene, CDR1 is SEHNR and CDR2 is FQNEAQ (reference sequence). V was pared by 6 bases and J by 5 bases, with 7 bases of the junction left unmatched. The CDR3 sequence is CASRYIGQGTEAFF. The CDR3 DNA reads TGTGCCAGCAGGTATATAGGACAGGGGACTGAAGCTTTCTTT.